What follows is one T cell receptor (beta chain) and its context. Per the authors' pipeline: Amplified reference gene primers provided the basis for estimating nucleated cell counts. Using immunoSEQ multiplex PCR, the repertoire was profiled, and TCRdb retains in-frame clones only, with some absent. V and J calls and clone size are as listed in that table; D and trimming were resolved from the DNA. Here the sample spans nearly 100,000 clones, roughly 80% being singletons. This record comes from a study of blood T cell repertoires in COVID-19. As for the study in general: Sites across the United States, Italy and Spain contributed samples from acute and convalescent COVID-19. In each case, the material was cDNA or gDNA derived from T cells, B-cell-depleted T cells, or PBMCs.

The source is a woman aged 55-69 years with acute or convalescent COVID-19. Sequences were obtained from peripheral blood.

The CDR3 sequence: CAGKTGSYNSPLHF. CDR3 coding DNA: TGTGCCGGGAAAACAGGGTCCTATAATTCACCCCTCCACTTT. The chain combines TRBV30 with TRBJ1-6; TRBD1 is a possible D gene (6 bases). The CDR3 length is 14 residues. Germline V gene lookup returns CDR1 GTSNPN and CDR2 SVGIG (reference sequence). V lost 8 bases to trimming and J lost 1 base, with 12 bases between them.